The 20 T cell receptor beta chains below were found in one sample sequenced in a study of blood T cells in healthy people across ages. A J-beta primer mix and a sample-barcoded 5' primer were used in a second PCR of about 7 to 12 cycles. TCRdb re-analysed the 5' RACE reads in MiXCR, keeping a single row per CDR3 protein. The table includes some 1.4 million distinct CDR3 sequences, 35% to 45% detected once. Sequencing was carried out using blood. These receptors all come from a woman younger than 30 in good health.

The V call is TRBV9, the J call TRBJ2-7; no firm D call. V lost 0 bases, J lost 5 bases, and 15 bases lay in between. Germline V gene lookup returns CDR1 SGDLS and CDR2 YYNGEE. The CDR3 spans 15 residues. DNA for the CDR3: TGTGCCAGCAGCGTAGCGGCAACCGCTTTAAACGAGCAGTACTTC. This encodes CASSVAATALNEQYF.

This clonotype was seen a few times. This chain connects TRBV4-1 to TRBJ1-5; 8 bases are shared with TRBD1. Germline trimming cut 4 bases from V and 6 bases from J; bases unmatched to any gene: 5. Germline CDR1 reads MGHRA; CDR2 reads YSYEKL. The CDR3 is 14 residues long. DNA for the CDR3: TGCGCCAGCAGCCCGACAGGGGCAGCTCAGCCCCAGCATTTT. Amino acids: CASSPTGAAQPQHF.

Only a few counts were recorded for this clonotype. This chain connects TRBV14 to TRBJ2-1; D gene unclear. The CDR3 is made up of 15 amino acids. Germline CDR1 and CDR2: SGHDN and FVKESK. V dropped 0 bases and J dropped 5 bases, with 11 bases sitting between them. The CDR3 sequence: CASSQDKITNNEQFF. The CDR3 coding sequence is TGTGCCAGCAGCCAAGACAAGATAACCAACAATGAGCAGTTCTTC.

The table lists this clonotype with a few counts. CDR3 region: CASSSGLADPFTDTQYF. The CDR3 region has the DNA TGTGCCAGCAGCTCCGGACTAGCGGATCCTTTCACAGATACGCAGTATTTT. The chain combines TRBV11-2 with TRBJ2-3, with 10 bases matching TRBD2. The CDR3 covers 17 residues. Germline-derived CDR1 and CDR2 are SGHAT and FQNNGV. After removal of 4 bases from V and 2 bases from J, the junction contained 9 bases not matched to a gene.

In its sample, this clonotype was seen a few times. The chain combines TRBV20-1 with TRBJ2-7; 9 bases are shared with TRBD2. TRBJ2-5 matches the DNA end more closely, so the J call is doubtful. CDR1 is DFQATT and CDR2 is SNEGSKA in the germline V gene (reference sequence). This CDR3 is 16 amino acids long. Here the CDR3 reads CSAKGGASGTQETQYF. The CDR3 DNA reads as TGCAGTGCCAAGGGAGGAGCTAGCGGGACCCAAGAGACCCAGTACTTC.

The rearrangement links TRBV27 to TRBJ2-5; either TRBD1 or TRBD2 may supply D (5 bases each). The V end was cut by 3 bases, the J end by 11 bases, with 19 bases between. Germline CDR1 reads MNHEY; CDR2 reads SMNVEV (reference sequence). The CDR3 sequence is 14 residues long. Here the CDR3 reads CASSLSQWGWEQYF. As DNA, the CDR3 is TGTGCCAGCAGTTTGAGCCAGTGGGGCTGGGAGCAGTACTTC.

The chain couples TRBV3-1 to TRBJ2-5; no clear D gene. The V and J ends lost 1 base and 5 bases respectively, with 14 bases between them. This CDR3 is built from 15 residues. CDR1 and CDR2 (germline): LGHDT, YNNKEL (reference sequence). The DNA for the CDR3 is TGTGCCAGCAGCCAAGTGTTGGGTGTTCGGGAGACCCAGTACTTC. Encoded protein: CASSQVLGVRETQYF.

This chain connects TRBV7-9 to TRBJ2-1, with 11 bases that match TRBD2. With V trimmed by 10 bases and J by 13 bases, 21 bases remained unmatched. The CDR3 has 16 amino acids. Germline loops: CDR1 SEHNR, CDR2 FQNEAQ (reference sequence). The CDR3 sequence: CAIPGLADSDQETQFF. As DNA, the CDR3 is TGTGCCATCCCGGGACTAGCGGACTCCGATCAAGAGACCCAGTTCTTC.

This clonotype was counted ten times or more. This sequence joins TRBV7-2 and TRBJ2-3; no definite D call. Germline-derived CDR1 and CDR2 are SGHTA and FQGNSA. The germline V and J ends were trimmed by 2 bases and 4 bases, with 4 bases remaining between them. This CDR3 spans 12 amino acids. The CDR3 loop reads CASSLPPDTQYF. The CDR3 bases are TGTGCCAGCAGCTTACCCCCAGATACGCAGTATTTT.

Comments on this clonotype: One end of the junction does not line up with germline, which may come from a read error. The CDR3 bases are TGTGCCAACAGTTACACGAGGGGATCGACAGGAAATAGCAATCAGCCCCAGCATTTT. Residues: CANSYTRGSTGNSNQPQHF. The genes are TRBV6-5 and TRBJ1-5, with a possible D match to TRBD1 (6 bases). The CDR3 has 19 residues. The germline V gene has CDR1 MNHEY and CDR2 SVGAGI.

This clonotype appeared a few times. The chain links TRBV20-1 to TRBJ1-2; the D is unclear. CDR3 length: 14 amino acids. CDR1 is DFQATT and CDR2 is SNEGSKA in the germline V gene (reference sequence). V was clipped by 6 bases and J by 2 bases, with 16 bases between them. This CDR3 reads CSAPHGVENYGYTF. The CDR3, as DNA: TGCAGTGCCCCCCACGGGGTAGAAAACTATGGCTACACCTTC.

This clonotype was recorded once. The CDR3 coding sequence is TGTGCCAGCAGAACAGGAGGAGGGCGGGGGACCCAGTACTTC. This gives the protein CASRTGGGRGTQYF. The rearrangement uses TRBV6-5 and TRBJ2-5; maybe TRBD2 (6 bases). V lost 6 bases, J lost 7 bases, and 18 bases lay in between. The germline V gene encodes CDR1 MNHEY and CDR2 SVGAGI. This CDR3 is built from 14 residues.

This clonotype was seen only a few times. J is TRBJ2-3 and V is TRBV6-2 or TRBV6-3, with TRBD2 as a possible D gene (5 bases). The CDR3 has 16 residues. Trimming removed 2 bases at V and 0 bases at J, with 12 bases between. CDR1 and CDR2 (germline): MNHEY, SVGEGT. The CDR3 nucleotides read TGTGCCAGCAGTTACCTCAGCGGATCTAGCACAGATACGCAGTATTTT. This sequence encodes CASSYLSGSSTDTQYF.

The chain uses TRBV9 and TRBJ2-7; 9 bases line up with TRBD2. CDR1 is SGDLS, CDR2 YYNGEE, per germline. V shed 2 bases, J shed 2 bases, and the junction held 5 bases outside the gene matches. The CDR3 is made up of 15 amino acids. In nucleotides, the CDR3 is TGTGCCAGCAGCGTCAACCTAGCGGGGACCTACGAGCAGTACTTC. Protein product: CASSVNLAGTYEQYF. Using reference TRBV9 and TRBJ2-7 for the parts outside the CDR3, the full variable domain is DSGVTQTPKHLITATGQRVTLRCSPRSGDLSVYWYQQSLDQGLQFLIQYYNGEERAKGNILERFSAQQFPDLHSELNLSSLELGDSALYFCASSVNLAGTYEQYFGPGTRLTVT.

This clonotype was counted only a few times. V gene TRBV20-1 combines with J gene TRBJ2-1; 8 nucleotides agree with TRBD2. This CDR3 is 15 amino acids long. Germline values: CDR1 DFQATT, CDR2 SNEGSKA (reference sequence). Unmatched junction bases numbered 8, after V lost 2 bases and J lost 5 bases. The CDR3: CSARRPSGFNNEQFF. CDR3 in DNA: TGCAGTGCTAGACGGCCTAGCGGGTTTAACAATGAGCAGTTCTTC.

A single count supports this clonotype. The V gene is TRBV18, the J gene TRBJ2-3; D possibly matches TRBD1 or TRBD2 (6 bases each). The length of the CDR3 is 17 residues. The germline V gene encodes CDR1 KGHSH and CDR2 LQKENI. V gave up 3 bases and J gave up 3 bases, with 19 bases separating them. CDR3 nucleotides: TGTGCCAGCTCACCGGGGGGCTCCAACCTTCCTACAGATACGCAGTATTTT. It encodes CASSPGGSNLPTDTQYF. The whole variable domain, filled in from reference TRBV18 and TRBJ2-3, reads NAGVMQNPRHLVRRRGQEARLRCSPMKGHSHVYWYRQLPEEGLKFMVYLQKENIIDESGMPKERFSAEFPKEGPSILRIQQVVRGDSAAYFCASSPGGSNLPTDTQYFGPGTRLTVL.

This rearrangement joins TRBV5-1 to TRBJ2-2; 8 nucleotides line up with TRBD1. This CDR3 has 17 amino acids. From germline, CDR1 is SGHRS and CDR2 YFSETQ. V was clipped by 0 bases and J by 8 bases; unmatched bases: 12. DNA for the CDR3: TGCGCCAGCAGCTTGGGCTTTAACGACAGGGGACCGGGGGAGCTGTTTTTT. It translates to CASSLGFNDRGPGELFF.

J is TRBJ2-1 and V is TRBV14, with D possibly TRBD2 on 5 matching bases. Germline V lookup: CDR1 SGHDN, CDR2 FVKESK. This CDR3 is 14 amino acids long. The ends were cut back, 4 bases at V and 9 bases at J, with 16 bases in the middle. CDR3 loop: CASSPTRIGGEQFF. CDR3 sequence (DNA): TGTGCCAGCAGCCCTACTAGGATTGGCGGTGAGCAGTTCTTC.

V is TRBV29-1 and J is TRBJ2-5, with 8 bases that match TRBD2. Trimming took 6 bases from V and 2 from J; bases not matched to a gene: 8. Germline CDR1 SQVTM, CDR2 ANQGSEA. This CDR3 is 14 amino acids long. The CDR3 protein is CSVATSVGQETQYF. The CDR3 DNA sequence: TGCAGCGTAGCGACTAGCGTGGGACAAGAGACCCAGTACTTC.

This clonotype was recorded a few times. CDR3 in amino acids: CASSLGRTGEDEQFF. The CDR3 DNA is TGTGCCAGCAGCTTAGGTCGGACGGGAGAAGATGAGCAGTTCTTC. This chain uses TRBV7-9 with TRBJ2-1; D is possibly TRBD2 (6 bases). Trimming took off 1 base at V and 8 bases at J, with 15 bases between the two ends. The CDR3 is 15 amino acids. In germline, CDR1 is SEHNR, CDR2 FQNEAQ (reference sequence).